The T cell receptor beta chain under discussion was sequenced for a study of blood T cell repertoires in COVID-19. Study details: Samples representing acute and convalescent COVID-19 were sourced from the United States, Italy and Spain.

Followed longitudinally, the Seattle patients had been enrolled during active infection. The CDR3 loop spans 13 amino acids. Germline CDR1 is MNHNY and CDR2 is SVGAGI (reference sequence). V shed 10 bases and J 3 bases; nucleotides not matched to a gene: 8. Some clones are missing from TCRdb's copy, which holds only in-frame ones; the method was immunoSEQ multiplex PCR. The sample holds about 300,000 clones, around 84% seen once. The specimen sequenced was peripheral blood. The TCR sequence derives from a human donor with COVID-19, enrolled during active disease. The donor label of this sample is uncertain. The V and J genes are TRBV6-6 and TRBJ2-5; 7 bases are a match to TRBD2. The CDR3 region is CATKRTREETQYF. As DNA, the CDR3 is TGTGCCACCAAAAGGACTAGAGAAGAGACCCAGTACTTC.